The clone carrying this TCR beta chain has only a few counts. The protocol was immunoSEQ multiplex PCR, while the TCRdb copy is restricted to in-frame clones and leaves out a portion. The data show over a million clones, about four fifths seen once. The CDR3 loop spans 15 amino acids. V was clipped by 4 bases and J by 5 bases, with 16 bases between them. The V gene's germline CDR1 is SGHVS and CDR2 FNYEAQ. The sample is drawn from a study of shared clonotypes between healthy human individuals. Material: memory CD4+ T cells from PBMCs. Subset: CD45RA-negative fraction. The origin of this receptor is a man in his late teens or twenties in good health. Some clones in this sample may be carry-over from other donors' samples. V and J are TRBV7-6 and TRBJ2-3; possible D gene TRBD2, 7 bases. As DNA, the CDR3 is TGTGCCAGCAGCTCCACGGGCGGGGGCCGAGATACGCAGTATTTT. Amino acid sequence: CASSSTGGGRDTQYF.